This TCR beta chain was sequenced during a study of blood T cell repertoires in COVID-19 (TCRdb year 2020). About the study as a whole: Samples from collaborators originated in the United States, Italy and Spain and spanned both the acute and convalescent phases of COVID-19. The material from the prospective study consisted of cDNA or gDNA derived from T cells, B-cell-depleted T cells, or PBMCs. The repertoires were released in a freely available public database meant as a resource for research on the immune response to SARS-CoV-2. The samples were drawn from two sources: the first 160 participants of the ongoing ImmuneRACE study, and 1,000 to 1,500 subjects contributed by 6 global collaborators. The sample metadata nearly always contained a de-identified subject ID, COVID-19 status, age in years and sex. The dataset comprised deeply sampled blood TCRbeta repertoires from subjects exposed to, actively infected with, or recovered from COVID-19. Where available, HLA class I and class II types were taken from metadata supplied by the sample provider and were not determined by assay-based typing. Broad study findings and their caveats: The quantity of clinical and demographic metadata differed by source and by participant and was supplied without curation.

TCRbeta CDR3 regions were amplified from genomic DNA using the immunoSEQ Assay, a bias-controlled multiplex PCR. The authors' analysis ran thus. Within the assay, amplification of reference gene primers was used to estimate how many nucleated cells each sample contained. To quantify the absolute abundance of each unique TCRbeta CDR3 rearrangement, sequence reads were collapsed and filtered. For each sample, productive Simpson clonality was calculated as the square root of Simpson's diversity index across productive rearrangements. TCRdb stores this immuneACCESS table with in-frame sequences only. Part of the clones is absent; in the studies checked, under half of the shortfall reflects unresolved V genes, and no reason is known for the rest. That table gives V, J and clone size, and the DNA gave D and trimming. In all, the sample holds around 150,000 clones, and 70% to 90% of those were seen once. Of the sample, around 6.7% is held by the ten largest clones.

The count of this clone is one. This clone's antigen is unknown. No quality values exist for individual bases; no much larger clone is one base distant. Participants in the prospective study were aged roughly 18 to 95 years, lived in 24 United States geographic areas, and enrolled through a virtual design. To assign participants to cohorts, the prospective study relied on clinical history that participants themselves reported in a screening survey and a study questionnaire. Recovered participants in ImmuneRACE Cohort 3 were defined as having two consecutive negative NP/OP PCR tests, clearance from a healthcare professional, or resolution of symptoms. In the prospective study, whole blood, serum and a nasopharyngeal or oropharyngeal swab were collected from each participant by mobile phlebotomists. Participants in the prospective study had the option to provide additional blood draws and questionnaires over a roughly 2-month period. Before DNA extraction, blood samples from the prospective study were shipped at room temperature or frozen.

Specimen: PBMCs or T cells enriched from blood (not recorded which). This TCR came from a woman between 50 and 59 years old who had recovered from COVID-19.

The CDR3 loop reads CASSLGAGYQPQHF. Here is the DNA: TGTGCCAGTAGTCTGGGGGCAGGGTATCAGCCCCAGCATTTT. The sequence joins TRBV19 to TRBJ1-5; TRBD1 is a possible D gene, resting on 6 matching bases. The CDR3 measures 14 amino acids from cysteine to phenylalanine. The read is trimmed to its CDR3 DNA, 42 bases read in frame from base 1. CDR1 and CDR2 are read off the germline V gene (reference sequence) as LNHDA and SQIVND. V loses 5 bases of germline sequence and J loses 5 bases, and the interval between the two ends is 13 bases.